This T cell receptor beta chain is drawn from a study of Graves' ophthalmopathy and Graves' hyperthyroidism. General study points: Separation of ophthalmopathy from stable hyperthyroidism was achieved by a 13-signature model, at around 90% sensitivity and approximately 81% specificity.

CDR1 is SGHAT and CDR2 is FQDESV in the germline V gene (reference sequence). This CDR3 spans 14 amino acids. With V trimmed by 1 base and J by 3 bases, 2 bases remained unmatched. Ophthalmopathy donors showed moderate-to-severe activity, CAS ≥3, NOSPECS ≥4 and a duration under 3 months. Symptoms, serum thyroxine and TRAb, thyroid ultrasound, and orbital computed tomography formed the diagnostic basis. A volume of approximately 9.2 ml of fresh peripheral blood supplied the PBMCs. RNA transcripts were the source from which TCR beta CDR3 regions were amplified. HTBI primers were employed in first-round RT-PCR, then a second-round multiplex PCR followed. TCRdb re-called the multiplex PCR reads with MiXCR, one entry per CDR3 protein. This sample has 650,000 to 900,000 distinct CDR3 sequences, with around 40% found just once. This clonotype was counted at least ten times. What it binds is unknown.

The rearrangement uses TRBV11-1 and TRBJ1-1, with TRBD1 matching 7 bases. This clonotype originated in an adult man with Graves' ophthalmopathy. The sample consisted of peripheral blood. In DNA form, the CDR3 reads TGTGCCAGCAGCTTAGAAAGGGGGCACACTGAAGCTTTCTTT. This sequence encodes CASSLERGHTEAFF.